This T cell receptor beta chain was captured in a study of read filtering for tumor transcriptome and immune sequencing. Findings of the study overall: Roughly four fifths of IR-seq clonotypes had one read, totaling around 3.3% of reads; RNA-seq: 74.6% and 44.6%.

This library used approximately 370 ng RNA and molecular barcoded adaptors spanning alpha/delta and beta/gamma chains. TCRdb re-called the reads through MiXCR, storing one row per CDR3 protein. This sample has under 150,000 distinct CDR3 sequences; roughly an eighth occur once, and the top ten carry approximately 8%. This CDR3 spans 17 amino acids. Germline V lookup: CDR1 SEHNR, CDR2 FQNEAQ (reference sequence). Between the trimmed V and J ends, which lost 7 bases and 3 bases, there was a span of 21 bases. A remark on this clonotype: No antigen is known for it. A much larger clone is a single base away; this may be a read error.

Sequences were obtained from a population of CD138-negative cells sorted from bone marrow. The V gene is TRBV7-9, the J gene TRBJ2-2, with D tentatively TRBD2 (5 bases). The source is a donor at least 40 years old with multiple myeloma. The CDR3: CASTRACGWVDTGELFF. CDR3 sequence (DNA): TGTGCCAGCACCCGAGCTTGCGGGTGGGTCGACACCGGGGAGCTGTTTTTT.